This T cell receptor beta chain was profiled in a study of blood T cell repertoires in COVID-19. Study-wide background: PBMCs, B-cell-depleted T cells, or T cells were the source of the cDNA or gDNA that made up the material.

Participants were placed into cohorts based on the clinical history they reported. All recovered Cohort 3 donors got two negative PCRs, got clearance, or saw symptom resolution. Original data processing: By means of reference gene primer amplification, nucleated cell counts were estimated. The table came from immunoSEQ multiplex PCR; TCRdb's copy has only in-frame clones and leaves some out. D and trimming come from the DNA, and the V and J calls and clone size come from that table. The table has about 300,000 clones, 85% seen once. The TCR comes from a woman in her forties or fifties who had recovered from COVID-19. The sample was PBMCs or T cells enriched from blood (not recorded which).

The DNA of the CDR3 is TGTGCTAGTGGTTTGGAGGGACTAGCGGGGTTACAAGAGACCCAGTACTTC. It is translated as CASGLEGLAGLQETQYF. The V and J genes are TRBV12-5 and TRBJ2-5; 13 nucleotides align to TRBD2. Germline lookup yields CDR1 LGHNT and CDR2 FRNRAP. The CDR3 runs to 17 residues. V lost 1 base and J lost 2; bases outside the gene matches: 4.